One and the same sample provided the 3 T cell receptor beta chains below, sequenced in a study of blood T cell repertoires in COVID-19. The method was immunoSEQ multiplex PCR; TCRdb's version includes in-frame clones alone and lacks a portion of them. The sample includes about 150,000 clones, more than 65% of them seen just once. The source material was peripheral blood. These receptors were taken from a woman in her forties or fifties with acute or convalescent COVID-19.

The chain joins TRBV19 to TRBJ2-1; the D gene is possibly TRBD2 (5 bases). Germline lookup yields CDR1 LNHDA and CDR2 SQIVND (reference sequence). Trimming stripped 2 bases from V and 9 bases from J, with 11 bases between. The CDR3 extends over 13 amino acids. CDR3 protein: CASSIRAGGEQFF. The DNA of the CDR3 is TGTGCCAGTAGTATACGGGCGGGCGGTGAGCAGTTCTTC.

The chain carries TRBV6-1 and TRBJ2-4; 16 nucleotides align to TRBD2. Germline V gene sequence: CDR1 MNHNS, CDR2 SASEGT. The CDR3 runs 18 residues. The trim removed 4 bases at V and 5 bases at J, leaving 8 bases unmatched. DNA for the CDR3: TGTGCCAGCAGTGCCTGGGGACTAGCGGGGGGGTCTGAAAACATTCAGTACTTC. This gives the protein CASSAWGLAGGSENIQYF.

The rearrangement uses TRBV3-1 (or the pseudogene TRBV3-2) and TRBJ2-2; TRBD1 aligns across 10 bases. The CDR3 length is 17 residues. The trim removed 4 bases at V and 6 bases at J, leaving 11 bases unmatched. The germline V gene has CDR1 LGHDT and CDR2 YNNKEL (reference sequence). The CDR3 loop reads CASSPTGRTGGAGELFF. CDR3 nucleotide sequence: TGTGCCAGCAGCCCCACAGGGAGGACAGGGGGGGCCGGGGAGCTGTTTTTT.